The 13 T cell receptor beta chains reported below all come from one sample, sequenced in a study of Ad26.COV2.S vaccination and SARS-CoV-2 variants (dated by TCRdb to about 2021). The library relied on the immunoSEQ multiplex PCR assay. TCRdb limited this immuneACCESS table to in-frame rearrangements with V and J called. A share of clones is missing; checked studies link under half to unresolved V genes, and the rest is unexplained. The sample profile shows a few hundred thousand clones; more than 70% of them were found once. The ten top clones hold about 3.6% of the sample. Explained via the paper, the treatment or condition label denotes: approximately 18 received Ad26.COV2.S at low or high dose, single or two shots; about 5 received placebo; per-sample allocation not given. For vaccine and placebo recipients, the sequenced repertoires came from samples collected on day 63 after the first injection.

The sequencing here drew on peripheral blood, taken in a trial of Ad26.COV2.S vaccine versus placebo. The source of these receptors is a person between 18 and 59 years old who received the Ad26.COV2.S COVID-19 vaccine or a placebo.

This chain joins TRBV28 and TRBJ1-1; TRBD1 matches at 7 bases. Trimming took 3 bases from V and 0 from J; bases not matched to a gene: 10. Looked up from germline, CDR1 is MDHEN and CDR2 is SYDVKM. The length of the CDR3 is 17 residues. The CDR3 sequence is CASSLWEDRDMNTEAFF. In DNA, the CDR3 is TGTGCCAGCAGTTTGTGGGAAGACAGGGACATGAACACTGAAGCTTTCTTT. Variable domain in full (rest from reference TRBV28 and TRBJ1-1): DVKVTQSSRYLVKRTGEKVFLECVQDMDHENMFWYRQDPGLGLRLIYFSYDVKMKEKGDIPEGYSVSREKKERFSLILESASTNQTSMYLCASSLWEDRDMNTEAFFGQGTRLTVV.

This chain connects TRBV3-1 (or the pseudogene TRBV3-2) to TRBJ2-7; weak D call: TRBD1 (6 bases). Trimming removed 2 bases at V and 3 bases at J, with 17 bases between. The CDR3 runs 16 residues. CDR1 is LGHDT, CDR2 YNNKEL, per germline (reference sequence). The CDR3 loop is CASSQTFGGSRYEQYF. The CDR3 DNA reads TGTGCCAGCAGCCAAACCTTTGGGGGCTCCCGCTACGAGCAGTACTTC.

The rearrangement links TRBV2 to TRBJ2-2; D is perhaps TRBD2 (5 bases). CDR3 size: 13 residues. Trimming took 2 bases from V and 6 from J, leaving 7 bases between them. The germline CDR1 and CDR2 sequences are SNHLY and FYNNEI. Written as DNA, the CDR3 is TGTGCCAGCAGTGAACGGGGATCCGGGGAGCTGTTTTTT. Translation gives CASSERGSGELFF.

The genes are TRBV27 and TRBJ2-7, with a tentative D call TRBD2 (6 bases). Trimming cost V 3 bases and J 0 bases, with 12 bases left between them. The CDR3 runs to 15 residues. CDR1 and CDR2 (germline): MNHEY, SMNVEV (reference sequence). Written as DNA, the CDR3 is TGTGCCAGCAGTTTTTCAGGAGGGAGCTCCTACGAGCAGTACTTC. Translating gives CASSFSGGSSYEQYF.

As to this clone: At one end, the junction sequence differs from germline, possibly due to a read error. Here the CDR3 reads CASSGGHDF. The CDR3 DNA reads TGTGCCTCCAGTGGTGGTCATGACTTC. V gene TRBV30 combines with J gene TRBJ1-2; D gene uncertain. Germline CDR1 reads GTSNPN; CDR2 reads SVGIG (reference sequence). The CDR3 is 9 amino acids.

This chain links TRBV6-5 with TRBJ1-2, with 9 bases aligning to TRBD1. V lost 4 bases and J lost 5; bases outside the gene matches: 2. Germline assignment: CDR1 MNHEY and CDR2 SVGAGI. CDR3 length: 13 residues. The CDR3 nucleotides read TGTGCCAGCAGTTCGGGACAGGGATATGGCTACACCTTC. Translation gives CASSSGQGYGYTF.

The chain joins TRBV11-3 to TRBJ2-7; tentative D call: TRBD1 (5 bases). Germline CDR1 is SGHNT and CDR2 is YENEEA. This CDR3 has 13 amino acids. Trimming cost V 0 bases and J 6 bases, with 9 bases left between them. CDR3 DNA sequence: TGTGCCAGCAGCTTAGAAAGGGGTGGCGAGCAGTACTTC. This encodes CASSLERGGEQYF.

CDR3 sequence reads: CASSAGPVSYNSPLHF. CDR3 bases: TGTGCCAGCAGTGCCGGGCCGGTCTCCTATAATTCACCCCTCCACTTT. The chain is built from TRBV2 and TRBJ1-6; D unclear. From germline, CDR1 is SNHLY and CDR2 FYNNEI. CDR3 length equals 16 residues. Trimming removed 4 bases at V and 0 bases at J, with 10 bases between.

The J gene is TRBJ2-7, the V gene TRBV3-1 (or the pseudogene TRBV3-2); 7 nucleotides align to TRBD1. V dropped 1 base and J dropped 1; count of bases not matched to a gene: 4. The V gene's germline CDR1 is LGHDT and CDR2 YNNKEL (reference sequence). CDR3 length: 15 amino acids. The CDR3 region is CASSQGTGPSYEQYF. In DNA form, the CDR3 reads TGTGCCAGCAGCCAAGGGACAGGTCCGTCCTACGAGCAGTACTTC.

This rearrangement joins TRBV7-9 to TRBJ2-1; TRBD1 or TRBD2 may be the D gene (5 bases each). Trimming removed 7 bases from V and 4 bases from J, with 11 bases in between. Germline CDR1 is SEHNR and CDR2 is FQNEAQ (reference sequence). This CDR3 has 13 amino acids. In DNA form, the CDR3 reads TGTGCCAGCATAGGGACCGTATACAATGAGCAGTTCTTC. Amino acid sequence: CASIGTVYNEQFF.

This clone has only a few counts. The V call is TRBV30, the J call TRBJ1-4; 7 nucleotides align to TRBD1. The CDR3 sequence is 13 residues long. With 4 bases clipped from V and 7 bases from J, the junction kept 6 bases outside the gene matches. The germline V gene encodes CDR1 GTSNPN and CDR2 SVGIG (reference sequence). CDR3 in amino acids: CAWMRGHGEKLFF. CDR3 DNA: TGTGCCTGGATGAGGGGGCATGGTGAAAAACTGTTTTTT.

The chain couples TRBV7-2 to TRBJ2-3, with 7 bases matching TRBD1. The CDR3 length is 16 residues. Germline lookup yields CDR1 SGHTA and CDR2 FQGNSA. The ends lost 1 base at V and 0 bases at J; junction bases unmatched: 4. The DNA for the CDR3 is TGTGCCAGCAGCTTAGAGGGGACAGTTAGCACAGATACGCAGTATTTT. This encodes CASSLEGTVSTDTQYF.

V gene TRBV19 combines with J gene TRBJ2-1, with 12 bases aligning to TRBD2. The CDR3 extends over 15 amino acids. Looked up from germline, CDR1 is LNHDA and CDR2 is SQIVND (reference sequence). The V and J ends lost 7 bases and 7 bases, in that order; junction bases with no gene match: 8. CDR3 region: CASTPSGRARNEQFF. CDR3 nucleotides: TGTGCCAGTACCCCTAGCGGGAGGGCTAGGAATGAGCAGTTCTTC.